The 22 T cell receptor beta chains below all came from one sample that was sequenced in a study of molecular identifiers for immune sequencing clone quantification. Via MiXCR, TCRdb re-called the PCR reads, giving one row per CDR3 protein. The data contain about 640,000 distinct CDR3 sequences, about 20% of them singletons. Sample: naive CD8+ T cells from blood, with Jurkat cell RNA spiked in. The sample's subset: FACS-sorted CD8+CD4-CCR7+CD45RA+ naive T cells. All receptors derive from a human donor in good health. Some libraries in this study had Jurkat cell RNA spiked in.

The chain employs TRBV6-2 or TRBV6-3 and TRBJ2-2; D remains unclear. Germline V lookup: CDR1 MNHEY, CDR2 SVGEGT. Trimming removed 10 bases at V and 6 bases at J, with 12 bases between. The CDR3 runs to 12 residues. This chain's CDR3 is CATSIGSGELFF. The CDR3 DNA follows: TGTGCCACCAGCATAGGCTCCGGGGAGCTGTTTTTT.

Comment on this clonotype: A much larger clone differs from this one at a single base, so this may be a read error. The J gene is TRBJ1-5, the V gene TRBV20-1; weak D call: TRBD1 (6 bases). Per germline, CDR1 DFQATT and CDR2 SNEGSKA (reference sequence). The CDR3 totals 14 residues. In nucleotides, the CDR3 is TGCAGTGCTAGAGGTCCAGGGGTCGATCAGCCCCAGCGTTTT. Residues: CSARGPGVDQPQRF.

This clonotype was detected a few times. The chain recombines TRBV9 with TRBJ2-2; D is ambiguous. This CDR3 is built from 15 residues. Germline V gives CDR1 SGDLS, CDR2 YYNGEE. The germline V and J ends were trimmed by 0 bases and 2 bases, with 8 bases remaining between them. This CDR3 reads CASSVGLPNTGELFF. CDR3 DNA sequence: TGTGCCAGCAGCGTAGGTTTACCAAACACCGGGGAGCTGTTTTTT.

The chain has TRBV12-3 or TRBV12-4 and TRBJ1-2; tentative D call: TRBD1 (5 bases). This CDR3 contains 13 residues. The V and J ends lost 3 bases and 5 bases respectively, with 10 bases between them. For the CDR3, the DNA is TGTGCCAGCAGTTTTTCCCGGGGGTATGGCTACACCTTC. Protein product: CASSFSRGYGYTF.

The chain joins TRBV7-9 to TRBJ2-7; D is ambiguous. Trimming took 0 bases from V and 6 from J, leaving 9 bases between them. There are 13 residues in the CDR3. The germline CDR1 and CDR2 sequences are SEHNR and FQNEAQ (reference sequence). CDR3 residues: CASSLAAAREQYF. CDR3 nucleotide sequence: TGTGCCAGCAGCTTAGCTGCGGCGCGCGAGCAGTACTTC.

CDR3 sequence: CATLYMTSGMAGNGELFF. CDR3 bases: TGTGCCACCCTCTACATGACTAGCGGGATGGCGGGGAATGGGGAGCTGTTTTTT. The chain couples TRBV12-3 or TRBV12-4 to TRBJ2-2; the match to TRBD2 covers 11 bases. The CDR3 sequence is 18 residues long. Germline trimming cut 10 bases from V and 8 bases from J; bases unmatched to any gene: 21.

The J gene is TRBJ2-1, the V gene TRBV30; D possibly corresponds to TRBD2 (5 bases). The V and J ends lost 2 bases and 4 bases respectively, with 6 bases between them. Germline V gene data show CDR1 as GTSNPN and CDR2 as SVGIG (reference sequence). CDR3 size: 12 residues. The CDR3 is CAWSSGYNEQFF. The CDR3 coding sequence is TGTGCCTGGAGTTCGGGGTACAATGAGCAGTTCTTC.

In its sample, this clonotype was seen a few times. The CDR3 sequence is CASSQSSGRRVKDTQYF. In nucleotides, the CDR3 is TGCGCCAGCAGTCAATCCTCCGGGAGACGAGTGAAAGATACGCAGTATTTT. The chain couples TRBV23-1 to TRBJ2-3; the D gene is possibly TRBD2 (6 bases). TRBV23-1 is annotated as an ORF whose role is uncertain. Trimming left V 0 bases short and J 5 bases short, with 18 bases between. This CDR3 is built from 17 residues.

This clonotype was picked up many times. The rearrangement uses TRBV9 and TRBJ2-2; D is undetermined. Trimming took off 4 bases at V and 5 bases at J, with 9 bases between the two ends. Germline-derived CDR1 and CDR2 are SGDLS and YYNGEE. The length of the CDR3 is 13 residues. The CDR3 DNA is TGTGCCAGCAGCACCGTTCAGACCGGGGAGCTGTTTTTT. This translates into CASSTVQTGELFF.

There are many counts of this clonotype. This chain joins TRBV3-1 and TRBJ2-3; TRBD2 matches at 9 bases. The V segment lost 0 bases and the J segment 3 bases; nucleotides outside the gene matches: 4. CDR3 size: 16 residues. CDR1 is LGHDT, CDR2 YNNKEL, per germline (reference sequence). CDR3 nucleotides: TGTGCCAGCAGCCAAGACGGGGGACTAGCAACAGATACGCAGTATTTT. Amino acid sequence: CASSQDGGLATDTQYF.

The chain combines TRBV9 with TRBJ1-3; D uncertain. Between the trimmed V and J ends, which lost 3 bases and 4 bases, there was a span of 11 bases. The CDR3 is made up of 14 amino acids. Germline assignment: CDR1 SGDLS and CDR2 YYNGEE. CDR3 protein: CASSESGPGNTIYF. The CDR3 bases are TGTGCCAGCAGCGAAAGTGGGCCCGGAAACACCATATATTTT.

This clonotype turned up a few times. The rearrangement links TRBV5-6 to TRBJ2-2, with D possibly TRBD2 on 5 matching bases. In germline, CDR1 is SGHDT, CDR2 YYEEEE. V dropped 0 bases and J dropped 10 bases, with 22 bases sitting between them. The CDR3 is 17 residues long. CDR3 protein: CASSLAGRALGLSELFF. CDR3 nucleotide sequence: TGTGCCAGCAGCTTGGCCGGGCGGGCTCTAGGTCTTTCGGAGCTGTTTTTT.

This clonotype was picked up many times. The J gene is TRBJ2-5, the V gene TRBV5-1; 11 bases line up with TRBD2. CDR3 size: 20 residues. Germline V lookup: CDR1 SGHRS, CDR2 YFSETQ. The ends lost 4 bases at V and 5 bases at J; junction bases unmatched: 22. In DNA, the CDR3 is TGCGCCAGCAGCCCCAATGGGCGTAGCGGGAGGGCCCTGGTCTTTGAGACCCAGTACTTC. This gives the protein CASSPNGRSGRALVFETQYF.

This clonotype was counted ten times or more. This chain uses TRBV29-1 with TRBJ2-2; D gene uncertain. Germline CDR1 is SQVTM and CDR2 is ANQGSEA. Between the trimmed V and J ends, which lost 6 bases and 5 bases, there was a span of 4 bases. The CDR3 runs to 10 residues. The CDR3 coding sequence is TGCAGCGTGTGGACCGGGGAGCTGTTTTTT. It codes for CSVWTGELFF.

This clonotype was counted only a few times. The rearrangement uses TRBV4-2 and TRBJ2-1; 15 bases align to TRBD2. The CDR3 length is 20 residues. The germline V gene encodes CDR1 LGHNA and CDR2 YNFKEQ. V lost 4 bases to trimming and J lost 8 bases; unmatched junction nucleotides: 18. CDR3: CASSLQPGGTSGGMGDEQFF. The CDR3 DNA reads as TGTGCCAGCAGCCTCCAGCCAGGGGGGACTAGCGGGGGGATGGGGGATGAGCAGTTCTTC.

This clonotype was detected only a few times. This chain links TRBV9 with TRBJ2-7; 10 positions agree with TRBD2. V was clipped by 2 bases and J by 2 bases; unmatched bases: 4. The CDR3 runs 15 residues. The germline CDR1 and CDR2 sequences are SGDLS and YYNGEE. CDR3 DNA sequence: TGTGCCAGCAGCGTTAGTACTAGCGGGACCTACGAGCAGTACTTC. Translating it yields CASSVSTSGTYEQYF.

This clonotype came up many times. The rearrangement links TRBV19 to TRBJ2-4; no definite D call. This CDR3 spans 13 amino acids. V was shortened by 5 bases and J by 8 bases, with 13 bases between the two germline ends. CDR1 is LNHDA and CDR2 is SQIVND in the germline V gene (reference sequence). The CDR3 sequence: CASSANLWDIQYF. CDR3 nucleotide sequence: TGTGCCAGTAGTGCGAACCTTTGGGACATTCAGTACTTC.

This clonotype has only a few counts. J is TRBJ2-6 and V is TRBV7-9; D not resolved. Germline V gene sequence: CDR1 SEHNR, CDR2 FQNEAQ (reference sequence). Between the trimmed V and J ends, which lost 3 bases and 0 bases, there was a span of 12 bases. The length of the CDR3 is 17 residues. The CDR3 DNA sequence: TGTGCCAGCAGCTTGGGTGACACGAACTCTGGGGCCAACGTCCTGACTTTC. Translation: CASSLGDTNSGANVLTF.

With regard to this clonotype: This clone may be a read error of a much larger clone one base away. The chain combines TRBV6-5 with TRBJ2-7; 9 nucleotides match TRBD2. Germline values: CDR1 MNHEY, CDR2 SVGAGI. The CDR3 is 14 residues long. The CDR3 DNA follows: TGTGCCAGCGGTTATAGCGGGAGTTTTTACGAGCAGTACTTC. Translation: CASGYSGSFYEQYF.

About this clonotype itself: Relative to the germline gene, one junction end is altered; a read error may explain this. The rearrangement joins TRBV5-1 to TRBJ2-7; 8 bases agree with TRBD1. CDR3 length: 15 residues. Germline-derived CDR1 and CDR2 are SGHRS and YFSETQ. CDR3 sequence: CASGLGQDSSYEQYF. CDR3 DNA sequence: TGCGCCAGCGGCTTGGGACAGGACAGCTCCTACGAGCAGTACTTC.

CDR3 region: CASSWSVNGPGYTF. In nucleotides, the CDR3 is TGTGCCAGCAGTTGGAGTGTAAACGGTCCTGGCTACACCTTC. The rearrangement links TRBV27 to TRBJ1-2; the D is unclear. V gave up 4 bases and J gave up 7 bases, with 16 bases separating them. This CDR3 region has 14 residues. CDR1 is MNHEY, CDR2 SMNVEV, per germline (reference sequence).

This clonotype was picked up a small number of times. The chain has TRBV4-3 and TRBJ1-4, with a possible D match to TRBD1 (6 bases). Trimming removed 3 bases from V and 6 bases from J, with 17 bases in between. CDR1 is LGHNA, CDR2 YSLEER, per germline. The CDR3 spans 16 residues. In DNA, the CDR3 is TGCGCCAGCAGCCACAACAGGGAGACATTGGATGAAAAACTGTTTTTT. Translated: CASSHNRETLDEKLFF.